Listed here is a single TCR beta chain. Its antigen is unknown. No base quality values were provided; no much bigger clone lies one nucleotide off. This sample was taken from a study of Tregs in tolerant kidney transplant recipients (dated by TCRdb to the late 2010s). The study in broad terms: TCRbeta sequencing was used in the study to identify donor-specific regulatory T cells before combined kidney and bone marrow transplantation, and the identified cells were then tracked after transplant. TCRbeta repertoire sequencing was used in a few healthy controls to compare several methods for expanding Tregs specific for an allogeneic donor. The paper's findings and limits, for the study overall: Because only a small number of patients were included, the study had limitations, and the results will need to be validated in larger populations as well as under other immunosuppression protocols. Biological reproducibility was not directly assessed, although technical replication error appeared to be minimal. Expanding Tregs with activated donor B cells appeared to identify the most biologically relevant and donor-specific TCRbeta repertoire.

For TCRbeta CDR3 sequencing, genomic DNA from the sorted cells was extracted using the QIAGEN DNeasy Blood and Tissue Kit. Through immunoSEQ, high-throughput TCRbeta CDR3 sequencing was done commercially, including PCR amplification with internal controls and bias correction. The paper's processing steps were these. Unique productive TCRbeta sequences were defined by CDR3 nucleotide sequence when primers matched and otherwise by CDR3 amino acid sequence together with Vbeta and Jbeta genes. To correct for sorting error, sequences found in more than one sorted population at a frequency ratio of 2:1 or less were discarded, and the remaining shared sequences were assigned to the population with the higher frequency. Donor-reactive sequences were defined as at least 5-fold expanded in CFSE-low cells versus unstimulated cells, with frequency of at least 0.01% in CFSE-low cells. Repertoire divergence was quantified by Jensen-Shannon divergence using the top 100 TCRbeta sequences ranked by frequency. For samples with multiple sequencing runs, sorting error was corrected separately for each run before the runs were pooled. TCRdb holds this immuneACCESS table with in-frame rearrangements only. Some clones are missing; in checked studies, unresolved V genes explain under half, and the rest has no known cause. V and J calls plus clone size are reproduced from that table; the DNA served to infer D and trimming. The sample yields around 50,000 clones; over 70% were counted once. Jointly, the top ten make up 4% to 6.5% of the sample.

Per the germline V gene, SGHNT is the CDR1 and YENEEA is the CDR2. Trimmed from V: 4 bases; trimmed from J: 2 bases; junction bases lacking a gene match: 8. Spanning cysteine to phenylalanine, the CDR3 consists of 16 amino acids. Only CDR3 DNA is held: 48 bases, read in frame from base 1. Unstimulated Tregs (CD4+CD25+CD127-), CD4+ non-Tregs (CD4+CD25-), CD4 and CD8 cells were FACS-sorted from thawed PBMCs. Healthy control blood was obtained either as purchased buffy coats or from healthy volunteers. Healthy control blood was processed by Ficoll density gradient to PBMCs and cryopreserved; patient PBMCs were collected before and after transplant.

The clonotype comes from a human donor in good health. Sequencing used CD4+ T cells from blood. The sequence joins TRBV11-3 to TRBJ2-7; TRBD2 aligns with 10 central bases. The CDR3 has the sequence CASSSLSGRAPYEQYF. The nucleotide sequence is given as TGTGCCAGCAGCTCCCTGAGCGGGAGGGCCCCCTACGAGCAGTACTTC.